The 19 T cell receptor beta chains reported below all come from one sample, sequenced in a study of cytomegalovirus exposure and HLA in healthy donors. Both 60 Vbeta primers and 13 Jbeta primers went into the PCR. Method: immunoSEQ multiplex PCR; TCRdb's copy keeps in-frame clones and lacks some. The sample holds roughly 120,000 clones. Sequencing used PBMCs. The source is a man younger than 40 in good health and CMV-seronegative.

Written as DNA, the CDR3 is TGTGCCAGCAGCGACGGGACAGGGGCTGCTAGCTCCTACAATGAGCAGTTCTTC. This codes for CASSDGTGAASSYNEQFF. The chain combines TRBV7-9 with TRBJ2-1; TRBD1 aligns across 10 bases. V lost 5 bases to trimming and J lost 0 bases; unmatched junction nucleotides: 10. Germline CDR1 SEHNR, CDR2 FQNEAQ (reference sequence). The CDR3 sequence is 18 residues long.

V and J are TRBV7-2 and TRBJ1-1; the D gene is possibly TRBD1 (5 bases). The germline V and J ends were trimmed by 11 bases and 0 bases, with 13 bases remaining between them. Germline CDR1 and CDR2: SGHTA and FQGNSA. CDR3 size: 13 residues. DNA of the CDR3: TGTGCCGCGGGGGTAGGACTGAACACTGAAGCTTTCTTT. Amino acids: CAAGVGLNTEAFF.

The rearrangement joins TRBV6-1 to TRBJ2-3; no definite D call. CDR3 length equals 16 residues. Per germline, CDR1 MNHNS and CDR2 SASEGT. The V and J ends lost 3 bases and 0 bases respectively, with 13 bases between them. The CDR3 reads CASSERRAPSTDTQYF. Here the CDR3 DNA reads TGTGCCAGCAGTGAGAGGAGAGCGCCTAGCACAGATACGCAGTATTTT.

This chain uses TRBV5-6 with TRBJ2-6; D possibly corresponds to TRBD2 (6 bases). Trimming shortened V by 1 base and J by 0 bases, and 17 bases separated the two germline ends. Germline V gives CDR1 SGHDT, CDR2 YYEEEE. The CDR3 spans 19 residues. The chain's CDR3 is CASSLRGTGLPSGANVLTF. The CDR3 bases are TGTGCCAGCAGCTTGCGCGGGACGGGCCTACCCTCTGGGGCCAACGTCCTGACTTTC.

As regards this clone: The sample holds other DNA sequences that translate to the same CDR3. For the CDR3, the DNA is TGTGCCAGCAGCGTTGGGACAGCCCAAGAGACCCAGTACTTC. This codes for CASSVGTAQETQYF. The chain couples TRBV9 to TRBJ2-5; TRBD1 aligns across 7 bases. The J segment lost 1 base and the V segment lost 2 bases, leaving 2 bases of the junction unmatched. Germline V CDR1 and CDR2: SGDLS, YYNGEE. This CDR3 region has 14 residues.

CDR3 nucleotide sequence: TGCGCCAGCAGTCGACTAGCGGGGGGCGAGACCCAGTACTTC. The encoded protein is CASSRLAGGETQYF. The chain is built from TRBV10-2 and TRBJ2-5; TRBD2 matches at 13 bases. Looked up from germline, CDR1 is WSHSY and CDR2 is SAAADI. Unmatched junction bases numbered 2, after V lost 5 bases and J lost 5 bases. The CDR3 runs to 14 residues.

V and J are TRBV4-3 and TRBJ1-2; D might be TRBD1 (5 bases). Trimming left V 1 base short and J 4 bases short, with 13 bases between. CDR1 and CDR2 from the germline V gene are LGHNA and YSLEER. This CDR3 is 15 amino acids long. Written as DNA, the CDR3 is TGCGCCAGCAGCCAAGGGGTGGGGGGTGGCTATGGCTACACCTTC. Encoded protein: CASSQGVGGGYGYTF.

The chain couples TRBV11-2 to TRBJ1-2; D is unresolved. The V end lost 5 bases, the J end lost 2 bases, and 6 bases lay between the germline ends. This CDR3 has 12 amino acids. CDR1 and CDR2 (germline): SGHAT, FQNNGV. CDR3 region: CASSPKNYGYTF. Written as DNA, the CDR3 is TGTGCCAGCAGCCCTAAGAACTATGGCTACACCTTC.

The chain employs TRBV4-1 and TRBJ1-1; 12 bases map to TRBD1. J lost 4 bases, V lost 4 bases, and 7 bases had no gene match. CDR3 length: 16 amino acids. The V gene's germline CDR1 is MGHRA and CDR2 YSYEKL. In DNA, the CDR3 is TGCGCCAGCAGCCTGGGACAGGGGGCGTTCGGCACTGAAGCTTTCTTT. Translated: CASSLGQGAFGTEAFF.

The CDR3 is CASSLWETGSPLHF. Here the CDR3 DNA reads TGTGCCAGCAGCTTGTGGGAAACAGGCTCACCCCTCCACTTT. This rearrangement joins TRBV5-6 to TRBJ1-6; weak D call: TRBD1 (5 bases). The CDR3 consists of 14 residues. Trimming stripped 1 base from V and 10 bases from J, with 12 bases between. Germline values: CDR1 SGHDT, CDR2 YYEEEE.

The rearrangement links TRBV7-2 to TRBJ2-1; 8 positions match TRBD2. CDR1 is SGHTA and CDR2 is FQGNSA in the germline V gene. CDR3 size: 14 residues. The ends lost 5 bases at V and 5 bases at J; junction bases unmatched: 5. The CDR3 DNA reads TGTGCCAGCAGCCGGGAACTAGCGGACAATGAGCAGTTCTTC. Translating gives CASSRELADNEQFF.

J is TRBJ1-1 and V is TRBV15; D possibly corresponds to TRBD1 (6 bases). The CDR3 is made up of 17 amino acids. CDR1 is LNHNV and CDR2 is YYDKDF in the germline V gene (reference sequence). V lost 5 bases and J 11 bases, leaving 30 bases between the germline ends. CDR3: CATSDRSTGTPRTEAFF. The DNA for the CDR3 is TGTGCCACCAGCGATAGGTCAACCGGGACACCTCGTACCGAGGCTTTCTTT.

The chain has TRBV5-6 and TRBJ1-5; D is undetermined. This CDR3 is 16 amino acids long. V was clipped by 1 base and J by 3 bases, with 14 bases between them. The germline V gene encodes CDR1 SGHDT and CDR2 YYEEEE. CDR3 amino acids: CASSLNGEGYNQPQHF. DNA of the CDR3: TGTGCCAGCAGCTTGAACGGGGAGGGTTACAATCAGCCCCAGCATTTT.

This chain connects TRBV18 to TRBJ2-7, with 9 nucleotides matching TRBD2. The V gene's germline CDR1 is KGHSH and CDR2 LQKENI. This CDR3 region has 16 residues. Losses at the gene ends were 2 bases for V and 2 bases for J; bases not matched to a gene: 7. CDR3 nucleotides: TGTGCCAGCTCACCAACCCTAGCGGGGATCCCCTACGAGCAGTACTTC. It encodes CASSPTLAGIPYEQYF.

V is TRBV7-2 and J is TRBJ2-5, with D perhaps matching TRBD1 (5 bases). From germline, CDR1 is SGHTA and CDR2 FQGNSA. V was pared by 3 bases and J by 1 base, with 6 bases between. There are 13 residues in the CDR3. The CDR3 DNA is TGTGCCAGCAGCTTCAGGGTCCAAGAGACCCAGTACTTC. Protein product: CASSFRVQETQYF.

The chain combines TRBV7-2 with TRBJ2-7; D gene uncertain. The CDR3 spans 16 residues. V lost 7 bases and J lost 0, with 19 bases in between. Looked up from germline, CDR1 is SGHTA and CDR2 is FQGNSA. This chain's CDR3 is CASTPALGSLSYEQYF. CDR3 DNA: TGTGCCAGCACCCCCGCCCTCGGGTCCCTCTCCTACGAGCAGTACTTC.

This chain links TRBV5-5 with TRBJ1-2; 9 nucleotides match TRBD1. The V gene's germline CDR1 is SGHKS and CDR2 YYEKEE (reference sequence). Trimming removed 0 bases from V and 7 bases from J; junction bases left unmatched: 13. The CDR3 has 17 residues. CDR3 sequence: CASSLEAPGQGTFGYTF. CDR3 DNA sequence: TGTGCCAGCAGCTTGGAAGCCCCGGGACAGGGAACGTTTGGCTACACCTTC.

The chain links TRBV5-4 to TRBJ1-2; D gene unclear. Germline-derived CDR1 and CDR2 are SGHNT and YYREEE (reference sequence). This CDR3 spans 16 amino acids. Deletions cut 1 base from V and 4 bases from J, with 17 bases between. DNA of the CDR3: TGTGCCAGCAGCTTGTCCGGGCGCCTCGGAGGCTATGGCTACACCTTC. Encoded protein: CASSLSGRLGGYGYTF.

V gene TRBV2 combines with J gene TRBJ1-2, with D unclear. The V gene's germline CDR1 is SNHLY and CDR2 FYNNEI. V lost 7 bases, J lost 2 bases, and 14 bases lay in between. The CDR3 has 14 residues. CDR3 DNA: TGTGCCAGCACGAGGGAACTTCAGAACTATGGCTACACCTTC. It codes for CASTRELQNYGYTF.